A single sample gave rise to the 24 T cell receptor beta chains below, sequenced in a study of cytomegalovirus exposure and HLA in healthy donors. The PCR employed 60 Vbeta primers together with 13 Jbeta primers. Method: immunoSEQ multiplex PCR; TCRdb's copy keeps in-frame clones and lacks some. The table has 200,000 or so clones, roughly 80% seen once. The sequenced sample was PBMCs. Every receptor here comes from a woman aged 25 to 39 in good health and CMV-seropositive.

The rearrangement links TRBV28 to TRBJ1-6; the D gene is possibly TRBD1 (6 bases). This CDR3 contains 15 residues. Germline assignment: CDR1 MDHEN and CDR2 SYDVKM. The germline V and J ends were trimmed by 8 bases and 7 bases, with 18 bases remaining between them. The CDR3 spells CASLVAGAGNSPLHF. The CDR3 region has the DNA TGTGCCAGCCTAGTAGCGGGGGCGGGAAATTCACCCCTCCACTTT.

The rearrangement joins TRBV6-5 to TRBJ1-2; D gene ambiguous. V lost 2 bases and J lost 5, with 18 bases in between. The germline V gene encodes CDR1 MNHEY and CDR2 SVGAGI. This CDR3 spans 16 amino acids. The CDR3 is CASSYDQYSVGYGYTF. CDR3 nucleotide sequence: TGTGCCAGCAGTTACGACCAATACAGTGTAGGTTATGGCTACACCTTC.

The CDR3 nucleotides read TGTGCCAGCAGCCAAAATCGGTGGGGCGACCGAGCCTACGAGCAGTACTTC. Translation: CASSQNRWGDRAYEQYF. The chain carries TRBV21-1 and TRBJ2-7; the table's TRBD1 call for D was not verified on the DNA. TRBV21-1 is annotated as a pseudogene. There are 17 residues in the CDR3.

The chain has TRBV4-1 and TRBJ2-3; D may be TRBD1 (6 bases). The CDR3 length is 17 residues. Looked up from germline, CDR1 is MGHRA and CDR2 is YSYEKL. Trimming stripped 2 bases from V and 4 bases from J, with 19 bases between. CDR3 bases: TGCGCCAGCAGCCAAAGGGGCCAGGGGATCCCTCCAGATACGCAGTATTTT. Translation: CASSQRGQGIPPDTQYF.

This chain uses TRBV12-5 with TRBJ1-2, with 9 bases lining up with TRBD1. The CDR3 covers 16 residues. With V trimmed by 5 bases and J by 5 bases, 12 bases remained unmatched. CDR1 LGHNT and CDR2 FRNRAP come from the germline V gene. The CDR3 coding sequence is TGTGCTAGTGGTCCCGGGACAGGGACCTCTCCGTATGGCTACACCTTC. This sequence encodes CASGPGTGTSPYGYTF.

The CDR3 sequence is CASSSTGGEQFF. For the CDR3, the DNA is TGTGCCAGCAGTTCGACAGGGGGTGAGCAGTTCTTC. The chain is built from TRBV6-5 and TRBJ2-1; 9 positions agree with TRBD1. The V segment lost 4 bases and the J segment 9 bases; nucleotides outside the gene matches: 1. The germline V gene has CDR1 MNHEY and CDR2 SVGAGI. This CDR3 has 12 amino acids.

The chain combines TRBV5-1 with TRBJ1-1; D may be TRBD1 (5 bases). V gave up 5 bases and J gave up 5 bases, with 13 bases separating them. This CDR3 has 13 amino acids. The germline V gene encodes CDR1 SGHRS and CDR2 YFSETQ. CDR3 nucleotides: TGCGCCAGCAGTAAGGAGCGGGGGACTGAAGCTTTCTTT. Translated, it gives CASSKERGTEAFF.

This chain joins TRBV6-1 and TRBJ2-7; 9 positions agree with TRBD2. Looked up from germline, CDR1 is MNHNS and CDR2 is SASEGT. The CDR3 is made up of 18 amino acids. V was clipped by 2 bases and J by 0 bases; unmatched bases: 11. The CDR3 nucleotides are TGTGCCAGCAGTGAACTCTCCCCGACTAGCGGTTTCTCCTACGAGCAGTACTTC. Amino acids: CASSELSPTSGFSYEQYF.

The gene calls are TRBV7-3 and TRBJ2-7; TRBD1 matches at 7 bases. CDR1 is SGHTA, CDR2 FQGTGA, per germline. V was pared by 5 bases and J by 6 bases, with 10 bases of the junction left unmatched. The CDR3 runs to 14 residues. The CDR3 region is CASSPRDSASEQYF. In nucleotides, the CDR3 is TGTGCCAGCAGCCCCCGGGACAGCGCTAGCGAGCAGTACTTC.

This clone was seen once. This chain's CDR3 is CASSVDGGSYNEQFF. The CDR3 nucleotides read TGTGCCAGCAGCGTAGATGGCGGGTCGTACAATGAGCAGTTCTTC. V gene TRBV9 combines with J gene TRBJ2-1, with a tentative D call TRBD2 (5 bases). Germline V gene sequence: CDR1 SGDLS, CDR2 YYNGEE. The CDR3 spans 15 residues. V was pared by 0 bases and J by 4 bases, with 11 bases between.

This clone was recorded a few times. The CDR3 is CASSQATGGTTDTQYF. The CDR3 nucleotides are TGTGCCAGCAGCCAAGCAACGGGGGGAACCACAGATACGCAGTATTTT. The chain carries TRBV4-2 and TRBJ2-3; 7 nucleotides align to TRBD2. Germline V gene sequence: CDR1 LGHNA, CDR2 YNFKEQ. The CDR3 totals 16 residues. V gave up 1 base and J gave up 2 bases; unmatched junction bases: 6.

The CDR3 nucleotides read TGTGCCAGCAGTGGACTGACAGGGGTGGACTATGGCTACACCTTC. It specifies CASSGLTGVDYGYTF. The chain combines TRBV25-1 with TRBJ1-2, with TRBD1 matching 8 bases. The CDR3 extends over 15 amino acids. Germline lookup yields CDR1 MGHDK and CDR2 SYGVNS. The J segment lost 3 bases and the V segment lost 4 bases, leaving 7 bases of the junction unmatched.

The rearrangement joins TRBV5-1 to TRBJ1-3, with 9 positions matching TRBD1. V gave up 7 bases and J gave up 7 bases; unmatched junction bases: 9. There are 14 residues in the CDR3. Per the germline V gene, CDR1 is SGHRS and CDR2 is YFSETQ. The CDR3 coding sequence is TGCGCCAGCCGAGCCGGGACAGGGCCCAACACCATATATTTT. Translation: CASRAGTGPNTIYF.

V and J are TRBV19 and TRBJ2-1; TRBD2 agrees at 8 bases. V dropped 5 bases and J dropped 7; count of bases not matched to a gene: 7. Germline loops: CDR1 LNHDA, CDR2 SQIVND (reference sequence). The CDR3 contains 14 residues. CDR3 in amino acids: CASSSLSGSNEQFF. DNA for the CDR3: TGTGCCAGTAGTTCCTTGAGCGGGAGTAATGAGCAGTTCTTC.

The J gene is TRBJ2-3, the V gene TRBV5-1; D not certain. The CDR3 has 14 amino acids. CDR1 and CDR2 from the germline V gene are SGHRS and YFSETQ. V dropped 0 bases and J dropped 1 base, with 6 bases sitting between them. CDR3 loop: CASSLEAGTDTQYF. CDR3 bases: TGCGCCAGCAGCTTGGAAGCCGGCACAGATACGCAGTATTTT.

The V call is TRBV11-2, the J call TRBJ1-1; TRBD1 might be the D (5 bases). CDR1 is SGHAT, CDR2 FQNNGV, per germline. V was pared by 5 bases and J by 0 bases, with 13 bases between. This CDR3 spans 15 amino acids. The CDR3 DNA is TGTGCCAGCAGCCTTACAGGTACTGTGAACACTGAAGCTTTCTTT. Translating gives CASSLTGTVNTEAFF.

The V gene is TRBV5-1, the J gene TRBJ2-1; 8 bases align to TRBD2. Germline CDR1 SGHRS, CDR2 YFSETQ. The CDR3 spans 15 residues. The J segment lost 4 bases and the V segment lost 0 bases, leaving 3 bases of the junction unmatched. The CDR3 sequence: CASSLEAGGYNEQFF. CDR3 bases: TGCGCCAGCAGCTTGGAGGCGGGGGGATACAATGAGCAGTTCTTC.

V is TRBV7-2 and J is TRBJ2-1, with D perhaps matching TRBD1 (6 bases). The CDR3 spans 13 residues. V shed 5 bases and J shed 2 bases, with 7 bases lying between them. Germline lookup yields CDR1 SGHTA and CDR2 FQGNSA. The CDR3 spells CASSQGTYNEQFF. The DNA for the CDR3 is TGTGCCAGCAGCCAGGGGACCTACAATGAGCAGTTCTTC.

V usage is TRBV7-9 and J usage is TRBJ1-6; D might be TRBD1 (5 bases). The germline V gene has CDR1 SEHNR and CDR2 FQNEAQ (reference sequence). The CDR3 consists of 15 residues. V was pared by 1 base and J by 6 bases, with 10 bases between. The CDR3 protein is CASSLDRGGNSPLHF. CDR3 nucleotide sequence: TGTGCCAGCAGCTTAGATAGGGGTGGTAATTCACCCCTCCACTTT.

V and J are TRBV2 and TRBJ2-3; 11 nucleotides line up with TRBD2. V shed 5 bases and J 0 bases; nucleotides not matched to a gene: 7. Germline lookup yields CDR1 SNHLY and CDR2 FYNNEI. The length of the CDR3 is 17 residues. The CDR3 nucleotides read TGTGCCAGCAGTCGACAGGGGACTAGCGGTAGCACAGATACGCAGTATTTT. Residues: CASSRQGTSGSTDTQYF.

V gene TRBV5-6 combines with J gene TRBJ1-2, with TRBD1 matching over 10 bases. CDR1 is SGHDT, CDR2 YYEEEE, per germline. There are 14 residues in the CDR3. The V segment lost 4 bases and the J segment 4 bases; nucleotides outside the gene matches: 4. DNA for the CDR3: TGTGCCAGCAGCCCGGGGGACAGGGGCTATGGCTACACCTTC. Encoded protein: CASSPGDRGYGYTF. The variable domain in full, with the rest retrieved from reference TRBV5-6 and TRBJ1-2, is DAGVTQSPTHLIKTRGQQVTLRCSPKSGHDTVSWYQQALGQGPQFIFQYYEEEERQRGNFPDRFSGHQFPNYSSELNVNALLLGDSALYLCASSPGDRGYGYTFGSGTRLTVV.

This clone was seen more than once but under ten times. The junction and the germline gene differ at one end; a read error may be behind it. The chain is built from TRBV7-9 and TRBJ1-2; no definite D call. The CDR3 sequence is 12 residues long. Germline V lookup: CDR1 SEHNR, CDR2 FQNEAQ (reference sequence). The CDR3, as DNA: TGTTCCAGCTCGGGTAGTAACTATGGCTACACCTTC. Amino acids: CSSSGSNYGYTF.

The J gene is TRBJ2-4, the V gene TRBV28; D may be TRBD2 (5 bases). With 6 bases removed from V and 0 bases from J, the gap between germline ends came to 12 bases. Germline V CDR1 and CDR2: MDHEN, SYDVKM. The CDR3 contains 15 residues. The CDR3 DNA reads as TGTGCCAGCAGGTCAGGAGGTCTAGCCAAAAACATTCAGTACTTC. Its translation: CASRSGGLAKNIQYF.

This clone was seen only a few times. The chain employs TRBV5-1 and TRBJ1-4, with unresolved D. The CDR3 extends over 15 amino acids. V was shortened by 4 bases and J by 0 bases, with 10 bases between the two germline ends. Looked up from germline, CDR1 is SGHRS and CDR2 is YFSETQ. CDR3 loop: CASSPDTATNEKLFF. CDR3 bases: TGCGCCAGCAGCCCTGACACCGCAACTAATGAAAAACTGTTTTTT.